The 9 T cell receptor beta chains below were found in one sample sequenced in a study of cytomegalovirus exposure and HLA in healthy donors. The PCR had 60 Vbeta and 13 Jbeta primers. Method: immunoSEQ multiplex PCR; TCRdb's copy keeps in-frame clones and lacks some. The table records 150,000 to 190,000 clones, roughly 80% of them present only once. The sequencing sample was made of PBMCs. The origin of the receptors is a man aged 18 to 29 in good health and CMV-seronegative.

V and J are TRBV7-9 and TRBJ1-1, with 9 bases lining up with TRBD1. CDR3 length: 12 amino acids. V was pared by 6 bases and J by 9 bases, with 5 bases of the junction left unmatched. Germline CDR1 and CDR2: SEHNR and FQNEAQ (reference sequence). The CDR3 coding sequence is TGTGCCAGCAGTTTCGGACAGGGGAAAGCTTTCTTT. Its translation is CASSFGQGKAFF.

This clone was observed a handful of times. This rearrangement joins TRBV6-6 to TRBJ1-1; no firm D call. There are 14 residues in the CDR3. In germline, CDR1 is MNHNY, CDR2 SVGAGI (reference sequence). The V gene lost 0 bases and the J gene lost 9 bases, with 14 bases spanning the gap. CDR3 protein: CASSYSTRSVKAFF. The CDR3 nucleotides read TGTGCCAGCAGTTACTCGACGAGGAGCGTCAAAGCTTTCTTT.

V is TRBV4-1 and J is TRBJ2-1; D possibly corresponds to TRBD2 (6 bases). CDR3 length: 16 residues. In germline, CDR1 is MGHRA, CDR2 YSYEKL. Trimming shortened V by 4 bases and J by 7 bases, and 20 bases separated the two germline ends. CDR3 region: CASSPFPSGEGNEQFF. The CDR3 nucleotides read TGCGCCAGCAGCCCCTTTCCCTCGGGGGAAGGGAATGAGCAGTTCTTC.

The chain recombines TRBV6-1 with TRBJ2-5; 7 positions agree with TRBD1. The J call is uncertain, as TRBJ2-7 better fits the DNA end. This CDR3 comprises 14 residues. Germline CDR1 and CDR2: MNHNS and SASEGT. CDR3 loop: CASSEGQLSYEQYF. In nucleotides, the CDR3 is TGTGCCAGCAGTGAGGGACAGCTCTCCTACGAGCAGTACTTC.

The CDR3 region has the DNA TGCGCCAGCAGCCAGGGGTCTAGCTCCTACAATGAGCAGTTCTTC. Its protein is CASSQGSSSYNEQFF. This chain uses TRBV5-1 with TRBJ2-1; D might be TRBD1 (6 bases). The CDR3 loop spans 15 amino acids. V was pared by 4 bases and J by 0 bases, with 11 bases between. Germline CDR1 and CDR2: SGHRS and YFSETQ. The full variable domain, completed using reference TRBV5-1 and TRBJ2-1, is KAGVTQTPRYLIKTRGQQVTLSCSPISGHRSVSWYQQTPGQGLQFLFEYFSETQRNKGNFPGRFSGRQFSNSRSEMNVSTLELGDSALYLCASSQGSSSYNEQFFGPGTRLTVL.

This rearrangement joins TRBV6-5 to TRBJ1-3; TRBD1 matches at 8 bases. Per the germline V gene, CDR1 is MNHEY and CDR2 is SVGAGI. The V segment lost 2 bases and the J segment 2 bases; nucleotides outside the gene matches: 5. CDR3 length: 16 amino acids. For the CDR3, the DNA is TGTGCCAGCAGTTACGATTGGACAGGGACTGGAAACACCATATATTTT. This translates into CASSYDWTGTGNTIYF.

The DNA of the CDR3 is TGTGCCAGCATCCCTGGGGCTAGCGGGAGTTACGAGCAGTACTTC. Protein product: CASIPGASGSYEQYF. The chain is built from TRBV28 and TRBJ2-7; 10 bases match TRBD2. The trim removed 7 bases at V and 4 bases at J, leaving 10 bases unmatched. Looked up from germline, CDR1 is MDHEN and CDR2 is SYDVKM. The CDR3 length is 15 residues.

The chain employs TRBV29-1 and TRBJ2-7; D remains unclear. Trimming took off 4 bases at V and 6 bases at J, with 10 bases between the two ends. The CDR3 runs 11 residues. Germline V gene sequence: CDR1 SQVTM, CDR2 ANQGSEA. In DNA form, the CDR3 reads TGCAGCGTTGCCGGTCACTCCGAGCAGTACTTC. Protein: CSVAGHSEQYF.

The CDR3 nucleotides read TGTGCCACCAGAGAAGCGTCGACTAGCTACGAGCAGTACTTC. This gives the protein CATREASTSYEQYF. This chain links TRBV15 with TRBJ2-7, with D perhaps TRBD2 (6 bases). The CDR3 contains 14 residues. The V end lost 6 bases, the J end lost 3 bases, and 15 bases lay between the germline ends. The germline CDR1 and CDR2 sequences are LNHNV and YYDKDF (reference sequence).